These 26 T cell receptor beta chains originate from one sample sequenced in a study of CD8+CD57+ T cells in acquired aplastic anemia. Genomic DNA was employed as the template in profiling TCR beta VDJ and CDR3. TCRdb fed the reads into MiXCR, producing one record per CDR3 protein. This repertoire shows about 170,000 distinct CDR3 sequences, 60% to 70% found once; its top ten account for 45% to 55%. The sample was sorted CD4+, CD8+, or CD8+CD57+ T cells (not recorded which) from PBMCs. The receptors were gathered from a human donor in good health.

The genes are TRBV29-1 and TRBJ2-3; a possible D gene is TRBD1 (6 bases). V shed 4 bases and J shed 4 bases, with 12 bases lying between them. The CDR3 has 13 residues. CDR1 and CDR2 from the germline V gene are SQVTM and ANQGSEA. For the CDR3, the DNA is TGCAGCGTTGGAGGGGGTGGGCCAGATACGCAGTATTTT. Protein sequence: CSVGGGGPDTQYF.

This clonotype has ten or more counts. This chain links TRBV28 with TRBJ1-6, with D possibly matching TRBD1 (5 bases). This CDR3 is built from 15 residues. CDR1 is MDHEN, CDR2 SYDVKM, per germline. The V and J ends lost 6 bases and 9 bases respectively, with 18 bases between them. Here the CDR3 reads CASSYWGEGISPLHF. The CDR3 region has the DNA TGTGCCAGCAGCTACTGGGGAGAGGGGATTTCACCCCTCCACTTT. Full variable domain (outside the CDR3, taken from reference TRBV28 and TRBJ1-6): DVKVTQSSRYLVKRTGEKVFLECVQDMDHENMFWYRQDPGLGLRLIYFSYDVKMKEKGDIPEGYSVSREKKERFSLILESASTNQTSMYLCASSYWGEGISPLHFGNGTRLTVT.

The chain recombines TRBV19 with TRBJ2-1; 7 bases fit TRBD2. The V segment lost 6 bases and the J segment 7 bases; nucleotides outside the gene matches: 12. The CDR3 loop spans 15 amino acids. CDR1 and CDR2 from the germline V gene are LNHDA and SQIVND (reference sequence). The CDR3: CASRPKAGPLNEQFF. The CDR3 DNA reads as TGTGCCAGTAGACCAAAAGCGGGGCCGCTTAATGAGCAGTTCTTC.

This clonotype was found many times. The rearrangement links TRBV4-1 to TRBJ2-2; D unresolved. The length of the CDR3 is 19 residues. Per the germline V gene, CDR1 is MGHRA and CDR2 is YSYEKL. With 1 base removed from V and 6 bases from J, the gap between germline ends came to 24 bases. The DNA for the CDR3 is TGCGCCAGCAGCCAAGGGGGTAGGTTGGCGGCACAAGAGTCCGGGGAGCTGTTTTTT. Its translation: CASSQGGRLAAQESGELFF.

V gene TRBV28 combines with J gene TRBJ2-7; D is unresolved. Germline V gene data show CDR1 as MDHEN and CDR2 as SYDVKM. Trimming shortened V by 3 bases and J by 0 bases, and 9 bases separated the two germline ends. The CDR3 has 14 amino acids. The DNA for the CDR3 is TGTGCCAGCAGTTTTGAGGCAGGCTCCTACGAGCAGTACTTC. Translated: CASSFEAGSYEQYF.

This clonotype has a handful of counts. V gene TRBV15 combines with J gene TRBJ2-5; D remains unclear. V shed 3 bases and J shed 5 bases, with 13 bases lying between them. The CDR3 loop spans 14 amino acids. Germline V gives CDR1 LNHNV, CDR2 YYDKDF (reference sequence). The CDR3 sequence is CATSRSEPWETQYF. The CDR3 region has the DNA TGTGCCACCAGCAGGTCGGAGCCGTGGGAGACCCAGTACTTC.

At least ten counts were recorded for this clonotype. V is TRBV20-1 and J is TRBJ2-7; TRBD2 might be the D (5 bases). The CDR3 spans 15 residues. Germline CDR1 and CDR2: DFQATT and SNEGSKA (reference sequence). V lost 1 base to trimming and J lost 0 bases, with 13 bases between them. The CDR3 loop is CSARVDGESSYEQYF. DNA of the CDR3: TGCAGTGCTAGAGTTGACGGGGAGAGCTCCTACGAGCAGTACTTC.

The rearrangement uses TRBV19 and TRBJ1-1; no clear D. The CDR3 contains 13 residues. Germline lookup yields CDR1 LNHDA and CDR2 SQIVND (reference sequence). V was clipped by 3 bases and J by 1 base, with 6 bases between them. CDR3 in DNA: TGTGCCAGTAGTATTAGCGGGAACACTGAAGCTTTCTTT. Encoded protein: CASSISGNTEAFF.

V is TRBV9 and J is TRBJ2-7; TRBD1 matches 7 bases. Germline CDR1 reads SGDLS; CDR2 reads YYNGEE. This CDR3 region has 15 residues. The V segment lost 0 bases and the J segment 3 bases; nucleotides outside the gene matches: 6. The CDR3 loop reads CASSVVGDSYYEQYF. For the CDR3, the DNA is TGTGCCAGCAGCGTAGTAGGGGACAGTTACTACGAGCAGTACTTC.

The chain joins TRBV7-8 to TRBJ1-2; possibly TRBD1 for D (5 bases). The CDR3 runs to 13 residues. V dropped 1 base and J dropped 7 bases, with 10 bases sitting between them. Germline CDR1 reads SGHVS; CDR2 reads FQNEAQ. In DNA form, the CDR3 reads TGTGCCAGCAGCTTAGGCGGGGGTGGTGGCTACACCTTC. Its protein product is CASSLGGGGGYTF.

A remark on this clonotype: One junction end does not reproduce the germline sequence, and a read error may be involved. The V gene is TRBV5-5, the J gene TRBJ2-3; 7 positions match TRBD1. CDR1 is SGHKS and CDR2 is YYEKEE in the germline V gene (reference sequence). The CDR3 has 15 residues. The CDR3 spells CASSLPTGGTDTQYF. CDR3 in DNA: TGCGCCAGCAGCTTACCCACAGGGGGCACAGATACGCAGTATTTT.

In this sample, this clonotype turned up a few times. V is TRBV2 and J is TRBJ2-7, with 10 bases lining up with TRBD1. Germline assignment: CDR1 SNHLY and CDR2 FYNNEI. The CDR3 spans 14 residues. The J segment lost 5 bases and the V segment lost 6 bases, leaving 7 bases of the junction unmatched. The CDR3 bases are TGTGCCAGCAGATCCGGGACAGGGGACCACGAGCAGTACTTC. Translating it yields CASRSGTGDHEQYF.

This clonotype was found many times. The chain joins TRBV6-2 or TRBV6-3 to TRBJ2-7, with TRBD1 as a possible D gene (5 bases). The germline V and J ends were trimmed by 0 bases and 2 bases, with 5 bases remaining between them. This CDR3 region has 13 residues. Germline V gene sequence: CDR1 MNHEY, CDR2 SVGEGT. Here the CDR3 reads CASSYSDTYEQYF. CDR3 coding DNA: TGTGCCAGCAGTTACTCGGACACCTACGAGCAGTACTTC.

The chain joins TRBV10-3 to TRBJ2-1, with a tentative D call TRBD1 (8 bases). The germline gives CDR1 ENHRY, CDR2 SYGVKD. V was trimmed by 7 bases and J by 5 bases, leaving 12 bases between them. CDR3 size: 13 residues. The CDR3 here is CAIKRDRNNEQFF. The DNA for the CDR3 is TGTGCCATCAAGCGGGACAGGAACAATGAGCAGTTCTTC.

This clonotype was recorded once. The V and J genes are TRBV10-1 and TRBJ1-1; D is perhaps TRBD1 (5 bases). The CDR3 has 13 amino acids. Germline values: CDR1 WNHNN, CDR2 SYGVQD (reference sequence). Trimming cost V 4 bases and J 1 base, with 7 bases left between them. In DNA form, the CDR3 reads TGCGCCAGCAGTGTCAGGGCGAACACTGAAGCTTTCTTT. It encodes CASSVRANTEAFF.

This clonotype was detected ten times or more. The genes are TRBV9 and TRBJ2-1; 7 bases are shared with TRBD2. V was pared by 1 base and J by 10 bases, with 17 bases of the junction left unmatched. Germline V gives CDR1 SGDLS, CDR2 YYNGEE. This CDR3 comprises 17 residues. The CDR3, as DNA: TGTGCCAGCAGCGTAAATCGAGGGTCGGCGGGAGTTTGGGAGCAGTTCTTC. As protein: CASSVNRGSAGVWEQFF.

This rearrangement joins TRBV5-1 to TRBJ1-4, with D uncertain. This CDR3 contains 13 residues. The germline CDR1 and CDR2 sequences are SGHRS and YFSETQ. V was clipped by 5 bases and J by 7 bases, with 12 bases between them. In DNA, the CDR3 is TGCGCCAGCAGTGCCCGGACGGGTGAAAAACTGTTTTTT. Its translation: CASSARTGEKLFF.

The chain joins TRBV7-3 to TRBJ2-1, with 7 positions matching TRBD2. The V and J ends lost 5 bases and 7 bases, in that order; junction bases with no gene match: 11. CDR3 length equals 15 residues. Germline CDR1 and CDR2: SGHTA and FQGTGA. The CDR3 loop reads CASSRTAGASNEQFF. CDR3 nucleotides: TGTGCCAGCAGCCGAACGGCGGGAGCATCAAATGAGCAGTTCTTC.

This clonotype was found a few times. The chain uses TRBV7-6 and TRBJ1-1, with D unclear. Germline loops: CDR1 SGHVS, CDR2 FNYEAQ. Trimming shortened V by 1 base and J by 1 base, and 4 bases separated the two germline ends. The CDR3 contains 13 residues. CDR3 nucleotides: TGTGCCAGCAGCTTAGGCAAGAACACTGAAGCTTTCTTT. Amino acid sequence: CASSLGKNTEAFF.

This clonotype was recorded once. It may be a read error: a sequence one base away is much more abundant. The J gene is TRBJ2-3, the V gene TRBV29-1; weak D call: TRBD1 (5 bases). The CDR3 loop spans 14 amino acids. The germline CDR1 and CDR2 sequences are SQVTM and ANQGSEA. This chain's CDR3 is CSVETTQDRDTRYF. The CDR3 DNA is TGCAGCGTTGAGACCACACAGGATAGGGATACGCGGTATTTT.

CDR3 nucleotide sequence: TGTGCCAGCAGTACCCGGGGCCGAAACACCATATATTTT. It encodes CASSTRGRNTIYF. This rearrangement joins TRBV6-5 to TRBJ1-3; weak D call: TRBD1 (5 bases). The length of the CDR3 is 13 residues. V shed 5 bases and J shed 5 bases, with 10 bases lying between them. Germline CDR1 and CDR2: MNHEY and SVGAGI.

CDR3 nucleotides: TGTGCCAGCAGCCCTTACCAGGGTCCACAGGGGTCCTACGAGCAGTACTTC. Amino acid sequence: CASSPYQGPQGSYEQYF. The V and J genes are TRBV7-2 and TRBJ2-7; 7 bases match TRBD1. Per the germline V gene, CDR1 is SGHTA and CDR2 is FQGNSA. V was clipped by 5 bases and J by 1 base; unmatched bases: 14. The CDR3 is made up of 17 amino acids.

The chain carries TRBV5-1 and TRBJ2-1; 7 bases are a match to TRBD1. Germline CDR1 SGHRS, CDR2 YFSETQ. The CDR3 sequence is 13 residues long. Unmatched junction bases numbered 5, after V lost 2 bases and J lost 9 bases. In nucleotides, the CDR3 is TGCGCCAGCAGCTTCTACAGGGGCGGTGAGCAGTTCTTC. Protein sequence: CASSFYRGGEQFF.

Comment on this clonotype: One end of the junction is discordant with germline, which a read error may explain. The genes are TRBV10-2 and TRBJ2-7, with D possibly matching TRBD2 (5 bases). Germline V gives CDR1 WSHSY, CDR2 SAAADI. There are 12 residues in the CDR3. The CDR3 loop reads CASSESARGIEF. The CDR3 nucleotides are TGCGCCAGCAGTGAGTCGGCTCGGGGAATTGAGTTC.

The chain carries TRBV20-1 and TRBJ1-2, with unresolved D. This CDR3 contains 13 residues. V lost 1 base, J lost 4 bases, and 10 bases lay in between. CDR1 and CDR2 (germline): DFQATT, SNEGSKA (reference sequence). Written as DNA, the CDR3 is TGCAGTGCTAGAGGACTGGCGAGCTATGGCTACACCTTC. Its protein is CSARGLASYGYTF.

The chain carries TRBV28 and TRBJ1-4; D is unresolved. The CDR3 runs 15 residues. The germline gives CDR1 MDHEN, CDR2 SYDVKM. V shed 6 bases and J shed 8 bases, with 19 bases lying between them. The CDR3 nucleotides read TGTGCCAGCAGGGGCCTTTCGACACACGGGGAAAAACTGTTTTTT. Translation: CASRGLSTHGEKLFF.